A single sample is the source of the 6 T cell receptor beta chains below, sequenced in a study of blood T cell repertoires in COVID-19. Sequencing was performed with immunoSEQ multiplex PCR; in TCRdb, only in-frame clones are kept and a portion is missing. Among about 200,000 clones listed, 85% were seen once. The sequenced sample consisted of peripheral blood. These receptors were collected from a man between 60 and 75 years old with COVID-19, enrolled during active disease.

The chain joins TRBV18 to TRBJ2-5; 7 nucleotides match TRBD2. Germline CDR1 reads KGHSH; CDR2 reads LQKENI. With V trimmed by 3 bases and J by 4 bases, 8 bases remained unmatched. There are 15 residues in the CDR3. CDR3 nucleotide sequence: TGTGCCAGCTCACCCGTCGGGGAGGGGTTAGAGACCCAGTACTTC. This gives the protein CASSPVGEGLETQYF.

The V and J genes are TRBV5-1 and TRBJ2-7; TRBD1 agrees at 9 bases. Looked up from germline, CDR1 is SGHRS and CDR2 is YFSETQ. The V gene end was trimmed by 3 bases and the J gene end by 5 bases; junction bases not matched to a gene: 12. The CDR3 spans 16 residues. CDR3: CASSYSRQGGTHEQYF. The CDR3 bases are TGCGCCAGCAGCTACAGTAGACAGGGGGGTACCCACGAGCAGTACTTC.

The rearrangement joins TRBV19 to TRBJ1-5, with D uncertain. V gave up 6 bases and J gave up 5 bases, with 11 bases separating them. The CDR3 is 13 amino acids. Germline CDR1 is LNHDA and CDR2 is SQIVND (reference sequence). CDR3 sequence reads: CASRITRDQPQHF. CDR3 DNA sequence: TGTGCCAGTAGGATCACGAGGGATCAGCCCCAGCATTTT.

The chain employs TRBV12-3 or TRBV12-4 and TRBJ1-2; a weak D match, TRBD1 (6 bases). Trimming removed 4 bases at V and 3 bases at J, with 9 bases between. This CDR3 has 13 residues. In DNA form, the CDR3 reads TGTGCCAGCAGTTCACAGGGCTACTATGGCTACACCTTC. Translating it yields CASSSQGYYGYTF.

This chain joins TRBV3-1 (or the pseudogene TRBV3-2) and TRBJ1-2, with 8 bases aligning to TRBD1. In germline, CDR1 is LGHDT, CDR2 YNNKEL (reference sequence). J was trimmed by 8 bases and V by 3 bases; bases with no gene match: 17. The CDR3 sequence is 17 residues long. CDR3 region: CASSHSGTGKNLGGYTF. DNA of the CDR3: TGTGCCAGCAGCCACTCCGGGACAGGTAAAAACCTCGGAGGCTACACCTTC.

The chain recombines TRBV2 with TRBJ1-1; D gene unclear. The ends were cut back, 5 bases at V and 4 bases at J, with 14 bases in the middle. In germline, CDR1 is SNHLY, CDR2 FYNNEI. CDR3 length: 14 residues. For the CDR3, the DNA is TGTGCCAGCAGTAGCGGGCAGAGGAGCACTGAAGCTTTCTTT. It encodes CASSSGQRSTEAFF. Filled out from reference TRBV2 and TRBJ1-1, the complete variable domain reads EPEVTQTPSHQVTQMGQEVILRCVPISNHLYFYWYRQILGQKVEFLVSFYNNEISEKSEIFDDQFSVERPDGSNFTLKIRSTKLEDSAMYFCASSSGQRSTEAFFGQGTRLTVV.